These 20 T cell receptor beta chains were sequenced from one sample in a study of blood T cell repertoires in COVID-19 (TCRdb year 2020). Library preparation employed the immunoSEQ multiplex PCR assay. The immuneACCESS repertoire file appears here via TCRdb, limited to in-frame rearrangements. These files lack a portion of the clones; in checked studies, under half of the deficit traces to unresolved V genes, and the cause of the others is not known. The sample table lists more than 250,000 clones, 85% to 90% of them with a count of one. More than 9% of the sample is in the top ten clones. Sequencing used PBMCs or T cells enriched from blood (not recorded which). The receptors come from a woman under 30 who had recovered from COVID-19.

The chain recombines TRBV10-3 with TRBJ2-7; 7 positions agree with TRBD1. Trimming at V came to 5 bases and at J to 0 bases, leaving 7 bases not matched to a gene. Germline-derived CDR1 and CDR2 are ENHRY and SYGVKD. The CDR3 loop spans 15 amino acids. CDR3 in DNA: TGTGCCATCAGTTTCGGGGACAGAGACTCCTACGAGCAGTACTTC. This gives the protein CAISFGDRDSYEQYF.

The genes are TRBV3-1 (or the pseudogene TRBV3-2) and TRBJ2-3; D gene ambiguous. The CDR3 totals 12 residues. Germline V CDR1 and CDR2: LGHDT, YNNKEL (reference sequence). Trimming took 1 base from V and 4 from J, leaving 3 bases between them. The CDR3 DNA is TGTGCCAGCAGCCAAGCCGCAGATACGCAGTATTTT. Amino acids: CASSQAADTQYF.

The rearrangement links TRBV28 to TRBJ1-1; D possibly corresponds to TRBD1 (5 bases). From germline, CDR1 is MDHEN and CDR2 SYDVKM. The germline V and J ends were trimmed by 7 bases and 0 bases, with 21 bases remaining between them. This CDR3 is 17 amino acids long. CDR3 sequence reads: CASKANFRGSLNTEAFF. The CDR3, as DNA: TGTGCCAGCAAAGCCAACTTTAGGGGCAGCTTGAACACTGAAGCTTTCTTT.

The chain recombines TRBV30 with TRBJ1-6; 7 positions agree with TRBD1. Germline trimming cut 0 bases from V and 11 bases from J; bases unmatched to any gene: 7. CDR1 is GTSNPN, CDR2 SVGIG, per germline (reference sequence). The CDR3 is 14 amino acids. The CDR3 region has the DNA TGTGCCTGGAGTGTACAGGACAGGCAAACACCCCTCCACTTT. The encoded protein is CAWSVQDRQTPLHF.

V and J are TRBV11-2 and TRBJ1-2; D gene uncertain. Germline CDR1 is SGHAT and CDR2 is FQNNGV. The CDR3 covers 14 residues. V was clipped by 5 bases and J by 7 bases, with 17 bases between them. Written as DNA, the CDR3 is TGTGCCAGCAGCCGGGATTACAGTCTTGGTGGCTACACCTTC. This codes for CASSRDYSLGGYTF. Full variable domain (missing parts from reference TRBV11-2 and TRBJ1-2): EAGVAQSPRYKIIEKRQSVAFWCNPISGHATLYWYQQILGQGPKLLIQFQNNGVVDDSQLPKDRFSAERLKGVDSTLKIQPAKLEDSAVYLCASSRDYSLGGYTFGSGTRLTVV.

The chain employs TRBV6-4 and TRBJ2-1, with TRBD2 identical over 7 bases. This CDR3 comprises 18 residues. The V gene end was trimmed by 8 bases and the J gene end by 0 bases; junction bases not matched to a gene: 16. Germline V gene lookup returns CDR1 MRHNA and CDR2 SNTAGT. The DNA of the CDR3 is TGTGCCAGCTCGAGGGAGGGCCTATTTCTGAGCTCCTACAATGAGCAGTTCTTC. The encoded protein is CASSREGLFLSSYNEQFF.

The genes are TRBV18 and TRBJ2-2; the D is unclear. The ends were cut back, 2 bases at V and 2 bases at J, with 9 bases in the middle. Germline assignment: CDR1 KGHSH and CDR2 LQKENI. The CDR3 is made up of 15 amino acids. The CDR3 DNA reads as TGTGCCAGCTCACCAACTTCGGTTAACACCGGGGAGCTGTTTTTT. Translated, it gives CASSPTSVNTGELFF.

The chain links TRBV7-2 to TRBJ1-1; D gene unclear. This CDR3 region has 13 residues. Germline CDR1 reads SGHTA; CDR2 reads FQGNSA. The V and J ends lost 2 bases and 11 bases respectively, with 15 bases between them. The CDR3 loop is CASSLSPRGVAFF. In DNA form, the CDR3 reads TGTGCCAGCAGCTTATCACCACGCGGGGTGGCTTTCTTT. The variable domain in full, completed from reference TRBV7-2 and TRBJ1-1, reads GAGVSQSPSNKVTEKGKDVELRCDPISGHTALYWYRQSLGQGLEFLIYFQGNSAPDKSGLPSDRFSAERTGGSVSTLTIQRTQQEDSAVYLCASSLSPRGVAFFGQGTRLTVV.

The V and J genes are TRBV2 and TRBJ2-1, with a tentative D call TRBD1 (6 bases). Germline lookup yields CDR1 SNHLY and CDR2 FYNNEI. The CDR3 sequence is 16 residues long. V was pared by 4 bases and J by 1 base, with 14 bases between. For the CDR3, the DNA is TGTGCCAGCAGTGGGGTCGAGGGGGTATCCTACAATGAGCAGTTCTTC. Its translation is CASSGVEGVSYNEQFF.

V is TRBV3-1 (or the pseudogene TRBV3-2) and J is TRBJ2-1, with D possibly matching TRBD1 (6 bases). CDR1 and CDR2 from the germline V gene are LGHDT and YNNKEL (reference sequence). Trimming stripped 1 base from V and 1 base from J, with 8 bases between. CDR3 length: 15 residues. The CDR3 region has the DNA TGTGCCAGCAGCCAAGCTACAGGGTCCTACAATGAGCAGTTCTTC. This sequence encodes CASSQATGSYNEQFF.

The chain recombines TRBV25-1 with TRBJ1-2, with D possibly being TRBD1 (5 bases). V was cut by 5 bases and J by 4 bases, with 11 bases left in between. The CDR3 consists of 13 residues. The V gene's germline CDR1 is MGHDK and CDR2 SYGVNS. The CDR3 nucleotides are TGTGCCAGCAGTATAGGGGCTGGCTATGGCTACACCTTC. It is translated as CASSIGAGYGYTF.

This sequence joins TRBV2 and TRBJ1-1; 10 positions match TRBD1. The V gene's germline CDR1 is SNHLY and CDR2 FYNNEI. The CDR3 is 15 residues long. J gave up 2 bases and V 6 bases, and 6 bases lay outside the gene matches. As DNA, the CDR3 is TGTGCCAGCAGGGATATGACAGGGGGCAACACTGAAGCTTTCTTT. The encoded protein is CASRDMTGGNTEAFF.

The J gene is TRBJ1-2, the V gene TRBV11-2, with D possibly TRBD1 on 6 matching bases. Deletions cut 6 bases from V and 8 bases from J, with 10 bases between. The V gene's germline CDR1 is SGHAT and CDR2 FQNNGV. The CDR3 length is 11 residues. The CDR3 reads CASSFRGGYTF. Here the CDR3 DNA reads TGTGCCAGCAGTTTTAGGGGGGGCTACACCTTC.

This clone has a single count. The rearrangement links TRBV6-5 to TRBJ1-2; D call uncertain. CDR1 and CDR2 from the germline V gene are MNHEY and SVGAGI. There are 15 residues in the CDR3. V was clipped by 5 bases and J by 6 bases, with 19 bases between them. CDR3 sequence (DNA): TGTGCCAGCAGTCACCGAACGGCGGGTACGGATGGCTACACCTTC. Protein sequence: CASSHRTAGTDGYTF.

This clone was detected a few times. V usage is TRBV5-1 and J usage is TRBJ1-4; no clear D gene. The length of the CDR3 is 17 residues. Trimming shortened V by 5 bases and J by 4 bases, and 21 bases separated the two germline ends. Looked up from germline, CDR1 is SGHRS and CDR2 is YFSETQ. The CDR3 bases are TGCGCCAGCAGACCTACTTACAGACCCGAAAATAATGAAAAACTGTTTTTT. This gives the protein CASRPTYRPENNEKLFF.

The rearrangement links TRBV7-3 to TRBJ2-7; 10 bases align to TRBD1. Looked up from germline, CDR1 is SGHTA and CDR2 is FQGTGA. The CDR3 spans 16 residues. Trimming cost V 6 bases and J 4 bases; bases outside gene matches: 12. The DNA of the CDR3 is TGTGCCAGCAGTATAATGGGGGACAGGGGAAAATACGAGCAGTACTTC. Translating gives CASSIMGDRGKYEQYF.

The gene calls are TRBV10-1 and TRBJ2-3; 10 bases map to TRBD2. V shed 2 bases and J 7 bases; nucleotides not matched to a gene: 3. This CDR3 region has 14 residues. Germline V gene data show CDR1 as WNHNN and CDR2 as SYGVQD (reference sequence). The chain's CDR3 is CASSEGLAENTQYF. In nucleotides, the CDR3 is TGCGCCAGCAGTGAGGGACTAGCGGAGAATACGCAGTATTTT.

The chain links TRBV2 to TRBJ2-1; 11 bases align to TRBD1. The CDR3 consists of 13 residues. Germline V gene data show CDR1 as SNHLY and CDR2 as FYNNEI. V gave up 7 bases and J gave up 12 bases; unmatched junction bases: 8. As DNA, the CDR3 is TGTGCCAGCACCTGGACAGGGGGCCCGGGGCAGTTCTTC. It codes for CASTWTGGPGQFF.

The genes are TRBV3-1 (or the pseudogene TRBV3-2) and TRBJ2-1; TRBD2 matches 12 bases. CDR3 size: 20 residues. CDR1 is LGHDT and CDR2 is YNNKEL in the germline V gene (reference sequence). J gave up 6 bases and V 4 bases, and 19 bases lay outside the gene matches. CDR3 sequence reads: CASSPHTPTSGSFRSNEQFF. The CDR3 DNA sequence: TGTGCCAGCAGCCCCCACACTCCGACTAGCGGGAGTTTTCGCAGCAATGAGCAGTTCTTC.

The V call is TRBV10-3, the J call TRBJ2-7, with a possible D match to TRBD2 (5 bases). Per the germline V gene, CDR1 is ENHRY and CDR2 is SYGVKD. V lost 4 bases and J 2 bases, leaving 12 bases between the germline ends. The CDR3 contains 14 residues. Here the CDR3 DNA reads TGTGCCATCAGTGGAGGGCGGGTAACCTACGAGCAGTACTTC. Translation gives CAISGGRVTYEQYF.